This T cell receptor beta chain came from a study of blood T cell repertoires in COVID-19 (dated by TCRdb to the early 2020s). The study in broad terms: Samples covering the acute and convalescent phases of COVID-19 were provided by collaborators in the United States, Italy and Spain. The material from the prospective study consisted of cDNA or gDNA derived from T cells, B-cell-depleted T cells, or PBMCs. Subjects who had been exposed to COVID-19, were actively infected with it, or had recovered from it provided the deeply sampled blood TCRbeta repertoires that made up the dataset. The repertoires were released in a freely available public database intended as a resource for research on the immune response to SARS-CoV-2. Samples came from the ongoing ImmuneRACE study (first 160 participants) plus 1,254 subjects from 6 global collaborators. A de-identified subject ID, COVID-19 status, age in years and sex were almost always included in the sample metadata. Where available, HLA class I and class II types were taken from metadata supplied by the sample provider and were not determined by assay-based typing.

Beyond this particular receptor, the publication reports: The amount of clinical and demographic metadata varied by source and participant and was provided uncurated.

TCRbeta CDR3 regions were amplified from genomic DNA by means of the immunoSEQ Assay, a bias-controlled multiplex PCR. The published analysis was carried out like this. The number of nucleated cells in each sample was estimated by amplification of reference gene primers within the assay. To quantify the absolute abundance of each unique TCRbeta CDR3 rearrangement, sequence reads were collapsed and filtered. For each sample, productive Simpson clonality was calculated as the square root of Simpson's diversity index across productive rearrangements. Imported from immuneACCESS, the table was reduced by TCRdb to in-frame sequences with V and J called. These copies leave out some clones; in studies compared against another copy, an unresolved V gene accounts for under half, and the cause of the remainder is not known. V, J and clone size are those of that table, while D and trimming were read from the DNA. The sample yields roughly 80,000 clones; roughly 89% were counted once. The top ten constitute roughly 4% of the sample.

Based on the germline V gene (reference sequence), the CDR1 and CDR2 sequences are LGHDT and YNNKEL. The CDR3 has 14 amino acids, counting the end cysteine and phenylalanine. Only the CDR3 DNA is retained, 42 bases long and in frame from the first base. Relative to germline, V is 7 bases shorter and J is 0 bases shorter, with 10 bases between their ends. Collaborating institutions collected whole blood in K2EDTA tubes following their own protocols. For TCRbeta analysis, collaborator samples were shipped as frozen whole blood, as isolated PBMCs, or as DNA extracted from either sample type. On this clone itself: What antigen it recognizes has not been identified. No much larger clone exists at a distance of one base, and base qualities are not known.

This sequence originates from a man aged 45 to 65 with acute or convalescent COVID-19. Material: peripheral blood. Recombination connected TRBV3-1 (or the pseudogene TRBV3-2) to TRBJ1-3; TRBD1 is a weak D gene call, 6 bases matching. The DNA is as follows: TGTGCCAGCAACAAACAGGGCTCTGGAAACACCATATATTTT. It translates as CASNKQGSGNTIYF.